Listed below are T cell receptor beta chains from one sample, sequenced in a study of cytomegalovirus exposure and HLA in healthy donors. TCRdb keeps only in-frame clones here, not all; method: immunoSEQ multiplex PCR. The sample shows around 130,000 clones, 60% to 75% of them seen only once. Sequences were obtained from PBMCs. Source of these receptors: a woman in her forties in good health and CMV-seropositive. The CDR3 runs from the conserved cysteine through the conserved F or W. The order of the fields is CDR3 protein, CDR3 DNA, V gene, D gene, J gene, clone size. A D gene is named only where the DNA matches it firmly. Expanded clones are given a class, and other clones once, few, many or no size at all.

CASSRDSPPDTQYF,TGTGCCAGCAGCAGGGACAGCCCCCCAGATACGCAGTATTTT,TRBV11-1,TRBD1,TRBJ2-3,NA
CASSRDRAGQPQHF,TGTGCCAGCAGTCGGGACAGGGCGGGACAGCCCCAGCATTTT,TRBV4-2,TRBD1,TRBJ1-5,NA
CASRWGLNYGYTF,TGTGCCAGCAGATGGGGGCTTAACTATGGCTACACCTTC,TRBV27,NA,TRBJ1-2,NA
CASSFGGRWTGELFF,TGTGCCAGCAGCTTCGGCGGGAGGTGGACCGGGGAGCTGTTTTTT,TRBV5-4,TRBD2,TRBJ2-2,few
CASSLDHQRTQYF,TGTGCCAGCAGCCTTGACCACCAGCGTACGCAGTATTTT,TRBV4-2,NA,TRBJ2-3,NA
CAWSVRERYNEQFF,TGTGCCTGGAGTGTGCGGGAGAGATACAATGAGCAGTTCTTC,TRBV30,TRBD2,TRBJ2-1,NA
CAWSEQFYGYTF,TGTGCCTGGAGTGAACAGTTCTATGGCTACACCTTC,TRBV30,NA,TRBJ1-2,NA
CASSLGQHMNTEAFF,TGCGCCAGCAGCTTGGGACAGCACATGAACACTGAAGCTTTCTTT,TRBV5-1,NA,TRBJ1-1,NA
CATPRLAGTGELFF,TGTGCCACCCCGCGACTAGCGGGCACCGGGGAGCTGTTTTTT,TRBV19,TRBD2,TRBJ2-2,NA
CASSEIADTEAFF,TGTGCCAGCAGTGAAATTGCGGACACTGAAGCTTTCTTT,TRBV6-1,NA,TRBJ1-1,NA
CASSLPGLAGATSTDTQYF,TGTGCCAGCAGCTTACCGGGACTAGCGGGTGCCACTAGCACAGATACGCAGTATTTT,TRBV9,TRBD2,TRBJ2-3,once
CAWSVFLGAGETQYF,TGTGCCTGGAGTGTATTTTTGGGCGCGGGGGAGACCCAGTACTTC,TRBV30,NA,TRBJ2-5,NA
CASSLNRGSQETQYF,TGTGCCAGCAGCTTAAATCGGGGTTCCCAAGAGACCCAGTACTTC,TRBV7-3,NA,TRBJ2-5,NA
CASSPPDASGPFRTQYF,TGTGCCAGCTCACCACCAGACGCTAGCGGTCCTTTCCGTACGCAGTATTTT,TRBV18,TRBD2,TRBJ2-3,NA
CASSPDRVDYGYTF,TGTGCCAGCTCGCCCGACAGGGTAGACTATGGCTACACCTTC,TRBV6-6,TRBD1,TRBJ1-2,NA